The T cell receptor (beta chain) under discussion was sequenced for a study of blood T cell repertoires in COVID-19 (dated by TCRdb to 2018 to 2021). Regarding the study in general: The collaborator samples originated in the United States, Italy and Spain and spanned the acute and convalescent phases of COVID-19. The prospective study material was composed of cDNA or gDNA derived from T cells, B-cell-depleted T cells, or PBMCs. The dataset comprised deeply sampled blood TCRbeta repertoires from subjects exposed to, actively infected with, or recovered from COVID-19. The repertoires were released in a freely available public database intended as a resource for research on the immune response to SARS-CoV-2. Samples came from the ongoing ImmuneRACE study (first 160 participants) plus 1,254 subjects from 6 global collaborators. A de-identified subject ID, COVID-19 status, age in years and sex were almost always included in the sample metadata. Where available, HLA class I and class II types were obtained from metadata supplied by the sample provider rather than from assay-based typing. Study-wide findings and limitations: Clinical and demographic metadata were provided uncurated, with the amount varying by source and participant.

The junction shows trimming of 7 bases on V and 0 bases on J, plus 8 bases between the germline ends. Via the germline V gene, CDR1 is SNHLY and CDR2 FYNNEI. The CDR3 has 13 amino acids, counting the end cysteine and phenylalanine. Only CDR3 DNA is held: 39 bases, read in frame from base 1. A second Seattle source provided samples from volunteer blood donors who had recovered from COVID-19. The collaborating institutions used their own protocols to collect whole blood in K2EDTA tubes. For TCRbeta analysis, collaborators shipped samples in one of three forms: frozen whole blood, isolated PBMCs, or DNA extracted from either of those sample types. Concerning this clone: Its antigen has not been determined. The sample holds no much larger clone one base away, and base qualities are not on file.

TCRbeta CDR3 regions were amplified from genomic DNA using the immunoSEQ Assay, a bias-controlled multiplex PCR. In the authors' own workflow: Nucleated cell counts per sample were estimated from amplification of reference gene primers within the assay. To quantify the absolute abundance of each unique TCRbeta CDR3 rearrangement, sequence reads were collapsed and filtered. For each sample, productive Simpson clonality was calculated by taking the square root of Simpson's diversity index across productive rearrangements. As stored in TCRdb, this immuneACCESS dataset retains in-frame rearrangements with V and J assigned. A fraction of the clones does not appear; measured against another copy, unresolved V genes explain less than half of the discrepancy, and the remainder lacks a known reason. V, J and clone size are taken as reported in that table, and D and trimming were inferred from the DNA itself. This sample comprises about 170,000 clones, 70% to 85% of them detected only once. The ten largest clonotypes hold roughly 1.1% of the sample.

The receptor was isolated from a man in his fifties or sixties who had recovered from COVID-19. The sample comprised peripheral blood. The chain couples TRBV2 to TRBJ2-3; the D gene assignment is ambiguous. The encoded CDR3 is CASMTGSTDTQYF. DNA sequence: TGTGCCAGCATGACTGGTAGCACAGATACGCAGTATTTT.